This T cell receptor beta chain appears in the sequencing data of a study of cytomegalovirus exposure and HLA in healthy donors. Broader study findings: Reports showed the classifier diagnosing cytomegalovirus status with high specificity and sensitivity. Analysis was performed later, and it showed HLA-associated TCR beta chains to be more clonally expanded than equally common others. Highly shared sequence variants in one cluster were likely a sequencing artifact. Per published accounts, TCR beta sequences correctly predicted the HLA-A and HLA-B alleles of most subjects.

In the PCR, 60 Vbeta and 13 Jbeta primers were used. Method: immunoSEQ multiplex PCR; TCRdb's copy keeps in-frame clones and lacks some. The sample has some 70,000 clones. In regard to this clone: The antigen remains unidentified.

The clonotype was recovered from a man in his forties or fifties in good health and CMV-seronegative. Sequencing was done on a sample of PBMCs.

The CDR3 DNA reads as TGTGCCAGCAGGGGGACTAGTGGGCTTTCCTACAATGAGCAGTTCTTC. This translates into CASRGTSGLSYNEQFF. This chain uses TRBV9 with TRBJ2-1, with 8 bases identical to TRBD2. The CDR3 loop spans 16 amino acids. The trim removed 5 bases at V and 1 base at J, leaving 8 bases unmatched. Looked up from germline, CDR1 is SGDLS and CDR2 is YYNGEE.